A selection of T cell receptor beta chains follows, all from one sample in a study of molecular identifiers for immune sequencing clone quantification. TCRdb independently ran MiXCR on the PCR reads; one entry per CDR3 protein. The repertoire includes about 640,000 distinct CDR3 sequences, roughly 21% of them detected once, and about 0.9% sits in the top ten. Sequenced sample: naive CD8+ T cells from blood, with Jurkat cell RNA spiked in. These receptor sequences come from a human donor in good health. Some libraries in this study had Jurkat cell RNA spiked in. Each CDR3 is given with its conserved first and last residue. The order of the fields is D gene, CDR3 length, clone size, J gene, V gene, CDR3 protein, CDR3 DNA. A D gene is named only where the DNA matches it firmly. The size entry is marked missing in some rows and otherwise reads once, few, many or a size class.

TRBD2	17	many	TRBJ2-3	TRBV4-3	CASSLQAGGPGTDTQYF	TGCGCCAGCAGCCTTCAGGCGGGGGGGCCCGGCACAGATACGCAGTATTTT
-	16	many	TRBJ2-2	TRBV4-3	CASSQEGALNTGELFF	TGCGCCAGCAGCCAAGAGGGCGCATTGAACACCGGGGAGCTGTTTTTT
TRBD2	16	few	TRBJ2-1	TRBV19	CASMMLAGGLNNEQFF	TGTGCCAGTATGATGCTAGCGGGGGGGCTGAACAATGAGCAGTTCTTC
TRBD1	16	-	TRBJ1-1	TRBV6-6	CASSPRDRGFDTEAFF	TGTGCCAGCAGCCCCAGGGACAGGGGGTTTGACACTGAAGCTTTCTTT
TRBD2	16	-	TRBJ2-5	TRBV27	CATLRLAGAVGETQYF	TGTGCCACCCTCCGACTAGCGGGAGCCGTGGGAGAGACCCAGTACTTC
TRBD2	17	many	TRBJ2-3	TRBV6-5	CASSFLTTAGDTDTQYF	TGTGCCAGCAGTTTCCTGACTACCGCGGGGGACACAGATACGCAGTATTTT
-	8	many	TRBJ1-2	TRBV13	CASYGYTF	TGTGCCAGCTACGGCTACACCTTC
-	14	-	TRBJ2-7	TRBV11-1	CASSLLGGFDEQYF	TGTGCCAGCAGCCTTTTGGGGGGATTCGACGAGCAGTACTTC
TRBD2	17	many	TRBJ2-1	TRBV7-2	CASSPWGMGGSSDEQFF	TGTGCCAGCAGCCCCTGGGGGATGGGCGGGAGTAGCGATGAGCAGTTCTTC
-	13	many	TRBJ2-7	TRBV6-2/TRBV6-3	CASRQGGRWEQYF	TGTGCCAGCAGACAGGGCGGTCGGTGGGAGCAGTACTTC
TRBD2	16	few	TRBJ2-1	TRBV4-1	CASSQGGGPSYNEQFF	TGCGCCAGCAGCCAAGGGGGGGGTCCCTCCTACAATGAGCAGTTCTTC
-	17	many	TRBJ1-4	TRBV11-2	CASSLGPGGATNEKLFF	TGTGCCAGCAGCTTAGGCCCGGGAGGGGCAACTAATGAAAAACTGTTTTTT
TRBD2	17	many	TRBJ2-4	TRBV28	CASSLYASGVVKNIQYF	TGTGCCAGCAGTTTATATGCCAGCGGGGTGGTCAAAAACATTCAGTACTTC
-	15	many	TRBJ2-1	TRBV19	CASSRQGPGYNEQFF	TGTGCCAGTAGTCGTCAGGGGCCCGGATACAATGAGCAGTTCTTC
TRBD1	14	many	TRBJ1-1	TRBV2	CASRDGTGLSKAFF	TGTGCCAGCAGAGACGGGACAGGGCTTTCGAAAGCTTTCTTT
-	14	many	TRBJ2-7	TRBV18	CASSPGDNSYEQYF	TGTGCCAGCTCACCGGGGGACAACTCCTACGAGCAGTACTTC
-	15	many	TRBJ2-3	TRBV11-2	CASSRGQGAPDTQYF	TGTGCCAGCAGCCGGGGGCAGGGAGCTCCAGATACGCAGTATTTT
-	16	few	TRBJ2-1	TRBV6-5	CASSYSRWDKYNEQFF	TGTGCCAGCAGTTACTCGAGATGGGACAAATACAATGAGCAGTTCTTC
TRBD2	17	many	TRBJ2-3	TRBV20-1	CSAQPPLLAGSTDTQYF	TGCAGTGCTCAACCCCCTTTATTAGCGGGAAGCACAGATACGCAGTATTTT
-	15	-	TRBJ1-1	TRBV5-3	CAGSWGIGANTEAFF	-
-	13	many	TRBJ1-5	TRBV6-5	CASSYFVNQPQHF	TGTGCCAGCAGTTATTTTGTAAATCAGCCCCAGCATTTT
-	13	many	TRBJ1-5	TRBV5-5	CASSLSVGQPQHF	TGTGCCAGCAGCTTATCGGTGGGACAGCCCCAGCATTTT
-	15	-	TRBJ2-7	TRBV2	CASIDWASRGYEQYF	TGTGCCAGCATCGACTGGGCTAGCAGAGGCTACGAGCAGTACTTC
-	16	-	TRBJ1-1	TRBV27	CASSLSPGAHGTEAFF	TGTGCCAGCAGCTTATCACCGGGGGCCCACGGCACTGAAGCTTTCTTT
-	13	many	TRBJ2-3	TRBV29-1	CSVEGADTDTQYF	TGCAGCGTTGAAGGGGCTGATACAGATACGCAGTATTTT
-	15	many	TRBJ2-7	TRBV19	CASSMGPGSSYEQYF	TGTGCCAGTAGTATGGGTCCAGGGAGCTCCTACGAGCAGTACTTC
TRBD1	14	many	TRBJ1-5	TRBV20-1	CSARVKGGYQPQHF	TGCAGTGCTAGAGTAAAAGGGGGCTATCAGCCCCAGCATTTT
TRBD2	18	few	TRBJ2-2	TRBV6-6	CASSYSGLAGPNTGELFF	TGTGCCAGCAGTTACTCGGGACTAGCGGGGCCCAACACCGGGGAGCTGTTTTTT
TRBD1	15	-	TRBJ1-1	TRBV19	CASSITGATNTEAFF	TGTGCCAGTAGTATAACAGGGGCTACGAACACTGAAGCTTTCTTT
-	15	few	TRBJ1-4	TRBV4-2	CASSVEGGVGEKLFF	TGTGCCAGCAGCGTGGAGGGGGGAGTAGGGGAAAAACTGTTTTTT
TRBD2	15	few	TRBJ2-1	TRBV15	CAISSGRATQNEQFF	TGTGCCATCTCTAGCGGGAGGGCCACTCAGAATGAGCAGTTCTTC
TRBD2	13	many	TRBJ2-7	TRBV5-4	CASSYGTSGGQYF	TGTGCCAGCAGCTACGGGACTAGCGGCGGGCAGTACTTC
-	13	many	TRBJ2-7	TRBV14	CASSQEERNEQYF	TGTGCCAGCAGCCAAGAAGAAAGGAACGAGCAGTACTTC
TRBD2	14	few	TRBJ2-1	TRBV20-1	CSAREKGRDSEQFF	TGCAGTGCTAGAGAGAAAGGGAGGGACTCCGAGCAGTTCTTC
TRBD1	15	-	TRBJ1-2	TRBV6-2/TRBV6-3	CASSPSGTGGSGNTF	TGTGCCAGCAGTCCCTCTGGGACAGGGGGCTCCGGCAACACCTTC
-	14	few	TRBJ2-1	TRBV19	CASSPGLSHLEQFF	TGTGCCAGTAGTCCGGGCTTGAGTCATCTTGAGCAGTTCTTC
TRBD2	13	many	TRBJ2-2	TRBV6-2/TRBV6-3	CASAGGAPGELFF	TGTGCCAGCGCCGGGGGGGCCCCCGGGGAGCTGTTTTTT
TRBD1	16	many	TRBJ1-1	TRBV7-9	CASSQDRWVEDTEAFF	TGTGCCAGCAGCCAGGACAGGTGGGTAGAGGACACTGAAGCTTTCTTT
TRBD2	15	many	TRBJ2-4	TRBV6-2/TRBV6-3	CASTYSGLARNIQYF	TGTGCCAGCACCTACTCCGGACTAGCGCGAAACATTCAGTACTTC
-	15	-	TRBJ2-7	TRBV5-1	CASSLAWGYSYEQYF	TGCGCCAGCAGCTTGGCTTGGGGGTACTCCTACGAGCAGTACTTC
TRBD2	16	-	TRBJ2-5	TRBV11-2	CASSLRLAGLGNEQYF	TGTGCCAGCAGCTTGAGACTAGCGGGGTTGGGCAATGAGCAGTACTTC
-	16	-	TRBJ1-2	TRBV20-1	CSARIIGRGHDYGYTF	TGCAGTGCTAGAATTATTGGGCGGGGACACGACTATGGCTACACCTTC
-	15	-	TRBJ2-3	TRBV6-6	CASSYRGTFTDTQYF	TGTGCCAGCAGTTACAGAGGTACTTTCACAGATACGCAGTATTTT
-	11	many	TRBJ2-7	TRBV30	CAWRLSYEQYF	TGTGCCTGGAGACTGAGCTACGAGCAGTACTTC
-	15	many	TRBJ1-6	TRBV29-1	CSVELNLGMSSPLHF	TGCAGCGTTGAGTTGAATTTAGGGATGAGTTCACCCCTCCACTTT
-	15	-	TRBJ2-1	TRBV30	CAWSEPPEGYNEQFF	TGTGCCTGGAGTGAACCCCCGGAAGGTTACAATGAGCAGTTCTTC
-	13	-	TRBJ2-1	TRBV7-3	CASSHDSYNEQFF	TGTGCCAGCAGCCACGACTCCTACAATGAGCAGTTCTTC
-	18	-	TRBJ1-5	TRBV7-8	CASSLALGGEMGNQPQHF	TGTGCCAGCAGCTTAGCGCTCGGAGGCGAGATGGGAAACCAGCCCCAGCATTTT
-	14	-	TRBJ2-5	TRBV29-1	CSVEWAGAQETQYF	TGCAGCGTTGAGTGGGCAGGGGCCCAAGAGACCCAGTACTTC
TRBD2	19	many	TRBJ2-2	TRBV4-3	CASSQATGTSGSHTGELFF	TGCGCCAGCAGCCAAGCAACCGGGACTAGCGGGAGTCACACCGGGGAGCTGTTTTTT
-	15	-	TRBJ2-7	TRBV4-3	CASSHEAGSSYEQYF	TGCGCCAGCAGCCATGAGGCGGGGAGCTCCTACGAGCAGTACTTC
-	14	many	TRBJ2-7	TRBV2	CASTGWDTNYEQYF	TGTGCCAGCACGGGCTGGGACACAAACTACGAGCAGTACTTC
-	13	-	TRBJ1-2	TRBV12-3/TRBV12-4	CASSFGRDYGYTF	TGTGCCAGCAGTTTTGGTCGGGACTATGGCTACACCTTC
-	15	-	TRBJ1-2	TRBV4-1	CASSQVGGEGYGYTF	TGCGCCAGCAGCCAAGTAGGCGGGGAGGGCTATGGCTACACCTTC
-	17	-	TRBJ2-7	TRBV5-6	CASSLWGPHRKAYEQYF	TGTGCCAGCAGCTTGTGGGGCCCACATCGAAAAGCCTACGAGCAGTACTTC
TRBD2	14	many	TRBJ2-7	TRBV27	CASSLSGTTYEQYF	TGTGCCAGCAGTTTATCGGGGACTACCTACGAGCAGTACTTC
-	13	few	TRBJ2-1	TRBV4-3	CASSQGEKTEQFF	TGCGCCAGCAGCCAAGGGGAAAAAACTGAGCAGTTCTTC
TRBD1	15	many	TRBJ2-3	TRBV19	CASSEQGLSTDTQYF	TGTGCCAGTAGTGAACAGGGGCTAAGCACAGATACGCAGTATTTT
-	13	many	TRBJ2-7	TRBV4-1	CASSPPSSYEQYF	TGTGCCAGCAGTCCCCCAAGCTCCTACGAGCAGTACTTC